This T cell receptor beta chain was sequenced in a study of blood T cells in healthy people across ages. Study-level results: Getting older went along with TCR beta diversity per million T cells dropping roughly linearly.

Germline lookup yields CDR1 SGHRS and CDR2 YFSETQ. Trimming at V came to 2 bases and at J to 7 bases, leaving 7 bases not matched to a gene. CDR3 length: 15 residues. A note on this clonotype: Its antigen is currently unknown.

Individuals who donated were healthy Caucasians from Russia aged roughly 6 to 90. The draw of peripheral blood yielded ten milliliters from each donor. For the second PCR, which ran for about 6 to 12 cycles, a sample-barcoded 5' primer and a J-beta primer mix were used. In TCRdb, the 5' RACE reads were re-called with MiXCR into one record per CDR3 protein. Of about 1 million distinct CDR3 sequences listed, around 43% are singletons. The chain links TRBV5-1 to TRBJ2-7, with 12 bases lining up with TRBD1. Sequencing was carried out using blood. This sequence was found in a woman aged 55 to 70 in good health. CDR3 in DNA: TGCGCCAGCAGCTTCCCGGGACAGGGGGCGGTTGAGCAGTACTTC. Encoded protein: CASSFPGQGAVEQYF.